One and the same sample provided the 9 T cell receptor beta chains below, sequenced in a study of cytomegalovirus exposure and HLA in healthy donors. 60 Vbeta and 13 Jbeta primers were used in PCR. Only in-frame clones appear in the TCRdb table, and some are missing; sequencing was by immunoSEQ multiplex PCR. Among almost 95,000 clones listed, around 69% were seen once. Sequencing was done on a sample of PBMCs. These receptors all come from a man in his thirties or forties in good health and CMV-seronegative.

The rearrangement uses TRBV10-3 and TRBJ2-7; 7 bases match TRBD1. With V trimmed by 4 bases and J by 3 bases, 12 bases remained unmatched. This CDR3 spans 16 amino acids. The germline gives CDR1 ENHRY, CDR2 SYGVKD. CDR3 sequence reads: CAISGITGERGYEQYF. Here the CDR3 DNA reads TGTGCCATCAGTGGCATAACAGGGGAGAGGGGCTACGAGCAGTACTTC.

This clone was observed a single time. The chain uses TRBV5-3 and TRBJ1-2, with 11 nucleotides matching TRBD1. TRBV5-3 is designated an ORF whose function remains uncertain. The CDR3 covers 17 residues. After removal of 4 bases from V and 0 bases from J, the junction contained 8 bases not matched to a gene. The CDR3 DNA is TGTGCCAGAAGCGAGGGACAGGGGGTCATAGCTAACTATGGCTACACCTTC. Translating it yields CARSEGQGVIANYGYTF.

Comments on this clone: Sequence at one end of the junction differs from germline and may be a read error. The chain's CDR3 is CTWSVHTGTVRTRNTEAFF. For the CDR3, the DNA is TGTACCTGGAGTGTACATACAGGGACGGTAAGGACCAGGAACACTGAAGCTTTCTTT. V usage is TRBV30 and J usage is TRBJ1-1, with D perhaps matching TRBD1 (6 bases). Germline-derived CDR1 and CDR2 are GTSNPN and SVGIG (reference sequence). The CDR3 spans 19 residues.

The chain combines TRBV29-1 with TRBJ2-7, with 11 nucleotides matching TRBD2. The CDR3 consists of 15 residues. J lost 6 bases, V lost 5 bases, and 12 bases had no gene match. The germline V gene has CDR1 SQVTM and CDR2 ANQGSEA. The CDR3 loop reads CSVLYSGRAWGEQYF. DNA of the CDR3: TGCAGCGTTCTGTATAGCGGGAGGGCCTGGGGCGAGCAGTACTTC.

V is TRBV9 and J is TRBJ2-3, with 10 bases that match TRBD2. CDR3 length equals 16 residues. Trimming took 4 bases from V and 0 from J; bases not matched to a gene: 5. Germline-derived CDR1 and CDR2 are SGDLS and YYNGEE. The DNA for the CDR3 is TGTGCCAGCAGCACCACACTAGCGGGGAGCACAGATACGCAGTATTTT. Translation: CASSTTLAGSTDTQYF.

The V gene is TRBV2, the J gene TRBJ2-6, with D tentatively TRBD2 (5 bases). Trimming took 8 bases from V and 4 from J, leaving 9 bases between them. The CDR3 spans 13 residues. Germline V CDR1 and CDR2: SNHLY, FYNNEI. The CDR3 sequence: CASEGTGANVLTF. For the CDR3, the DNA is TGTGCCAGCGAGGGCACGGGGGCCAACGTCCTGACTTTC.

V gene TRBV6-5 combines with J gene TRBJ2-7, with a tentative D call TRBD2 (6 bases). CDR1 is MNHEY and CDR2 is SVGAGI in the germline V gene. V shed 5 bases and J shed 3 bases, with 17 bases lying between them. There are 15 residues in the CDR3. The CDR3 spells CASSVFGTGGYEQYF. The CDR3 bases are TGTGCCAGCAGTGTCTTTGGGACTGGCGGCTACGAGCAGTACTTC.

The chain employs TRBV4-1 and TRBJ2-7; D unclear. There are 14 residues in the CDR3. Between the trimmed V and J ends, which lost 3 bases and 0 bases, there was a span of 9 bases. Germline assignment: CDR1 MGHRA and CDR2 YSYEKL. CDR3 coding DNA: TGCGCCAGCAGCCAGGAGATCTACTCCTACGAGCAGTACTTC. Its translation: CASSQEIYSYEQYF.

The chain combines TRBV19 with TRBJ1-2; no clear D gene. The CDR3 consists of 15 residues. Trimming took off 0 bases at V and 2 bases at J, with 10 bases between the two ends. Germline values: CDR1 LNHDA, CDR2 SQIVND (reference sequence). The CDR3 loop reads CASSIDEGENYGYTF. For the CDR3, the DNA is TGTGCCAGTAGTATAGATGAGGGTGAAAACTATGGCTACACCTTC.